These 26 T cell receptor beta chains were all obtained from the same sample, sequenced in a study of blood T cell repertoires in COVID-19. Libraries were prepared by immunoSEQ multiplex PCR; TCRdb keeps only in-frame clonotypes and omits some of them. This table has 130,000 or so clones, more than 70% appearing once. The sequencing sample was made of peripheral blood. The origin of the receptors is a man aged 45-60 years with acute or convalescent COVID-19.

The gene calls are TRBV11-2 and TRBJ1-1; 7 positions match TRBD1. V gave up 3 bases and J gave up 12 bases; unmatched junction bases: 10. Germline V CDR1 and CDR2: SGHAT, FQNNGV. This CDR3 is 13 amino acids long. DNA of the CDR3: TGTGCCAGCAGCTTGGGTGACAGGGCTGGAACTTTCTTT. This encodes CASSLGDRAGTFF.

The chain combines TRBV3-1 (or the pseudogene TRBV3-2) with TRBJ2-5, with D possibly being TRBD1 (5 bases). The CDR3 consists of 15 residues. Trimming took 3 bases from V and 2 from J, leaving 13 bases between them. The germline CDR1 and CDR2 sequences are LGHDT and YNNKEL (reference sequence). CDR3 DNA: TGTGCCAGCAGCCACCGTAACAGGCAGCAAGAGACCCAGTACTTC. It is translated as CASSHRNRQQETQYF.

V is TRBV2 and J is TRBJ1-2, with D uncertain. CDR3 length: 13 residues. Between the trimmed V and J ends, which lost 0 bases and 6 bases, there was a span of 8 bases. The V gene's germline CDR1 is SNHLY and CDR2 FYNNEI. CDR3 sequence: CASSEARGNGYTF. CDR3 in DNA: TGTGCCAGCAGTGAAGCGCGAGGGAATGGCTACACCTTC.

As DNA, the CDR3 is TGTGCCAGCAGCTTGAGACAGGATGGAGAGGATGAGCAGTTCTTC. Protein sequence: CASSLRQDGEDEQFF. This rearrangement joins TRBV5-8 to TRBJ2-1; weak D call: TRBD1 (6 bases). CDR1 and CDR2 from the germline V gene are SGHTS and YDEGEE. This CDR3 spans 15 amino acids. V dropped 1 base and J dropped 8 bases, with 16 bases sitting between them.

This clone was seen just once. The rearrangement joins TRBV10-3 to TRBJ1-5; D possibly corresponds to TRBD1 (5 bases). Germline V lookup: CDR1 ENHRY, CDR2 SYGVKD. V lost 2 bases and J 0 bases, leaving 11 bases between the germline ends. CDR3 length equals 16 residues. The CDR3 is CAISEGGLYSNQPQHF. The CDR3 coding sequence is TGTGCCATCAGTGAGGGGGGACTCTATAGCAATCAGCCCCAGCATTTT.

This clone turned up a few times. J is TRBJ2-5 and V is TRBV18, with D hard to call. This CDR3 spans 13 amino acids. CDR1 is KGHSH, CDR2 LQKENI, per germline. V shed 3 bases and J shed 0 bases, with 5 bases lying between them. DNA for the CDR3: TGTGCCAGCTCACCCCCGTACCAAGAGACCCAGTACTTC. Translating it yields CASSPPYQETQYF.

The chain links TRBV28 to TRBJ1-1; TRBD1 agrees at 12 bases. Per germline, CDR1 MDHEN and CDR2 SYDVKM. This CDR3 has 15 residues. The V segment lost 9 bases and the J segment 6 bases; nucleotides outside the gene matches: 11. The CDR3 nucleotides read TGTGCCAGTAGCCCTGAGGGACAGGGGGCATCTGAAGCTTTCTTT. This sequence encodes CASSPEGQGASEAFF.

CDR3 residues: CASSQDRGAEAFF. CDR3 coding DNA: TGTGCCAGCAGCCAGGACAGGGGAGCTGAAGCTTTCTTT. V usage is TRBV3-1 (or the pseudogene TRBV3-2) and J usage is TRBJ1-1; 9 bases line up with TRBD1. Germline V gene data show CDR1 as LGHDT and CDR2 as YNNKEL (reference sequence). V shed 3 bases and J 6 bases; nucleotides not matched to a gene: 2. The CDR3 extends over 13 amino acids.

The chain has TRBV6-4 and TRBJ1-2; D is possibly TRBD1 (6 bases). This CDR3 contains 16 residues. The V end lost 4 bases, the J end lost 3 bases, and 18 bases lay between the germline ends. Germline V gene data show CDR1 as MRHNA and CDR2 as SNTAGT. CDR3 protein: CASSAKHAGADYGYTF. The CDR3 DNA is TGTGCCAGCAGTGCCAAGCACGCGGGGGCCGACTATGGCTACACCTTC.

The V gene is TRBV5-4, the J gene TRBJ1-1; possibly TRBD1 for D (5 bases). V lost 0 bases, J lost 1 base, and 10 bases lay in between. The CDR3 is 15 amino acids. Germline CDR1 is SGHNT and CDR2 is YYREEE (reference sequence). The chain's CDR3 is CASSLVGRANTEAFF. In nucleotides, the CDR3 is TGTGCCAGCAGCTTGGTTGGCAGGGCGAACACTGAAGCTTTCTTT.

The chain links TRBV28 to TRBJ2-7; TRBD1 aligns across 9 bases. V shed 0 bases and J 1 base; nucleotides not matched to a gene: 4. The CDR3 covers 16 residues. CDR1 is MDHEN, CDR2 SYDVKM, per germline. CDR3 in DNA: TGTGCCAGCAGTTTATGGGGGACAGGGACTTCCTACGAGCAGTACTTC. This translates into CASSLWGTGTSYEQYF.

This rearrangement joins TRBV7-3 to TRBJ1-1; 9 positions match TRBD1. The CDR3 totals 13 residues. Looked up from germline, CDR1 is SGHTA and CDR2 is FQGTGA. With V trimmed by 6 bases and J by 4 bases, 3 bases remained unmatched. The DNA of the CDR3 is TGTGCCAGCAGTGGGGACAGGGTCACTGAAGCTTTCTTT. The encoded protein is CASSGDRVTEAFF.

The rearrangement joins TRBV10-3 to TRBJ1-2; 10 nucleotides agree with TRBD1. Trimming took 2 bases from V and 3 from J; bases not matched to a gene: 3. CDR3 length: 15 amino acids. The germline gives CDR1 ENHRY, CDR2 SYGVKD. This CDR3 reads CAISETGTGDYGYTF. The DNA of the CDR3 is TGTGCCATCAGTGAGACCGGGACAGGGGACTATGGCTACACCTTC.

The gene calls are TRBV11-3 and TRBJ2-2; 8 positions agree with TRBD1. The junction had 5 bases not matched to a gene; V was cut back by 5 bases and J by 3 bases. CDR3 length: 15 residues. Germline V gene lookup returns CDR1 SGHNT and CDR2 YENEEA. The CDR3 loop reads CASSQRQGYTGELFF. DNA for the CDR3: TGTGCCAGCAGCCAAAGACAGGGGTACACCGGGGAGCTGTTTTTT.

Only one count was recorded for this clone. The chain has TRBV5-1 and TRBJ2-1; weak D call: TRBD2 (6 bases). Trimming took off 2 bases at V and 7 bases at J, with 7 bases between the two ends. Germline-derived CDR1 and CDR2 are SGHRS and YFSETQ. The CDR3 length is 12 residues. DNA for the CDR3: TGCGCCAGCAGCTTTGGGGGGAATGAGCAGTTCTTC. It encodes CASSFGGNEQFF.

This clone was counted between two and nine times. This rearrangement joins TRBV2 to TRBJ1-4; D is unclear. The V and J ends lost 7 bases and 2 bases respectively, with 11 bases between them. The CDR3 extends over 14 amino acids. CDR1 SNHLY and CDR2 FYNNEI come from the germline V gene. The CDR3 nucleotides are TGTGCCAGCAATTGGGCAGAGACTAATGAAAAACTGTTTTTT. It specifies CASNWAETNEKLFF.

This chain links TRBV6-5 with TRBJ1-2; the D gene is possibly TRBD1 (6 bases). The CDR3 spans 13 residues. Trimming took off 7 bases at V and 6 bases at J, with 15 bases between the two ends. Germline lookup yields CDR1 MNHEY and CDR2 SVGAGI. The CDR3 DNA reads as TGTGCCAGCACCTACGCGGGGGGCAATGGCTACACCTTC. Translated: CASTYAGGNGYTF.

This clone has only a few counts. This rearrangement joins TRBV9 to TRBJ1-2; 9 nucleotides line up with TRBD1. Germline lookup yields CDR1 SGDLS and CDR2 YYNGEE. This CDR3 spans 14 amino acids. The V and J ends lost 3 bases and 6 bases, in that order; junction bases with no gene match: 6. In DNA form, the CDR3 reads TGTGCCAGCAGCGCCCAGGGACAGGGAAATGGCTACACCTTC. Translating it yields CASSAQGQGNGYTF.

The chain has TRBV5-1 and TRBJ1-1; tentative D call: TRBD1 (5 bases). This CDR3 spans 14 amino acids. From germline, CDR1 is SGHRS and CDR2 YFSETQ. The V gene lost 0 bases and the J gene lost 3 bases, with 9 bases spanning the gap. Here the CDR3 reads CASSLAGPDTEAFF. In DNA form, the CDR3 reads TGCGCCAGCAGCTTGGCAGGGCCGGACACTGAAGCTTTCTTT.

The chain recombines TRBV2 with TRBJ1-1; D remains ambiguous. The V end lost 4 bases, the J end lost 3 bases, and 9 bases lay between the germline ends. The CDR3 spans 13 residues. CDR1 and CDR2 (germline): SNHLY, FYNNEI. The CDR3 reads CASSAGIYTEAFF. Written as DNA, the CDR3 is TGTGCCAGCAGTGCGGGGATATACACTGAAGCTTTCTTT.

For the CDR3, the DNA is TGTGCCAGCAGCTGGGGCTGGCGCACAGATACGCAGTATTTT. Protein: CASSWGWRTDTQYF. J is TRBJ2-3 and V is TRBV7-9; TRBD1 is a possible D gene (5 bases). The CDR3 sequence is 14 residues long. V was trimmed by 4 bases and J by 1 base, leaving 9 bases between them. Per germline, CDR1 SEHNR and CDR2 FQNEAQ (reference sequence).

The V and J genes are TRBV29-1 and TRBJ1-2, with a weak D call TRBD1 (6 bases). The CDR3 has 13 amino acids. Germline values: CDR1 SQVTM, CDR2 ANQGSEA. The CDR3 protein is CITGLMGLYGYTF. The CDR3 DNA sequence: TGCATAACAGGGTTAATGGGGTTATATGGCTACACCTTC.

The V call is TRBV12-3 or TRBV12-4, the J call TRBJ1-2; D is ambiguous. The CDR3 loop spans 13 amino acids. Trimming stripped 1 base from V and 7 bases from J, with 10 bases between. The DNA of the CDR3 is TGTGCCAGCAGTTTAGTCGACTCCCTTGGCTACACCTTC. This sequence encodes CASSLVDSLGYTF.

The CDR3 is CASIEFNYGYTF. DNA of the CDR3: TGTGCCAGCATAGAGTTCAACTATGGCTACACCTTC. This rearrangement joins TRBV2 to TRBJ1-2; D uncertain. Germline values: CDR1 SNHLY, CDR2 FYNNEI. With 7 bases removed from V and 2 bases from J, the gap between germline ends came to 8 bases. This CDR3 contains 12 residues. Complete variable domain (other parts from reference TRBV2 and TRBJ1-2): EPEVTQTPSHQVTQMGQEVILRCVPISNHLYFYWYRQILGQKVEFLVSFYNNEISEKSEIFDDQFSVERPDGSNFTLKIRSTKLEDSAMYFCASIEFNYGYTFGSGTRLTVV.

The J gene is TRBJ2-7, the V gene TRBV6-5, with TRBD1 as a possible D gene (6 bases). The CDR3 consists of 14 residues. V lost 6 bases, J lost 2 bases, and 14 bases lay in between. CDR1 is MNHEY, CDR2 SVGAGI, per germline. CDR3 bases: TGTGCCAGCAGCTCGACAGGTTCTACCTACGAGCAGTACTTC. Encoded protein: CASSSTGSTYEQYF.

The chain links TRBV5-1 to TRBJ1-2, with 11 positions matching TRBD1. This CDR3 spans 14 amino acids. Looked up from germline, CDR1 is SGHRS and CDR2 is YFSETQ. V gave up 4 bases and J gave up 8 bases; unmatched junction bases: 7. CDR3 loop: CASSPGQGAGGYTF. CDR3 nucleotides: TGCGCCAGCAGCCCTGGACAGGGGGCGGGGGGCTACACCTTC.